Given below is one T cell receptor beta chain in context. Its antigen is unknown. No quality values exist for individual bases; no much larger clone is one base distant. CDR1 and CDR2 are read off the germline V gene (reference sequence) as LGHDT and YNNKEL. V and J are truncated by 1 base and 3 bases respectively, leaving an intervening sequence of 10 bases. The CDR3 numbers 15 residues from cysteine through phenylalanine. The DNA shown is the 45-base CDR3, in frame from base 1. Collaborating institutions collected whole blood in K2EDTA tubes following their own protocols. For TCRbeta analysis, collaborators shipped samples as frozen whole blood, isolated PBMCs, or DNA extracted from either of those sample types. This record belongs to a study of blood T cell repertoires in COVID-19 (TCRdb year 2020). Context from the whole study: Samples covering the acute and convalescent phases of COVID-19 were provided by collaborators in the United States, Italy and Spain. The material from the prospective study consisted of cDNA or gDNA derived from T cells, B-cell-depleted T cells, or PBMCs. Subjects who had been exposed to COVID-19, were actively infected with it, or had recovered from it provided the deeply sampled blood TCRbeta repertoires that made up the dataset. The repertoires were made available in a free public database intended to serve as a resource for research on the immune response to SARS-CoV-2. The samples were drawn from the first 160 participants of the ongoing ImmuneRACE study and from some 1,300 subjects provided by 6 global collaborators. The sample metadata nearly always contained a de-identified subject ID, COVID-19 status, age in years and sex. Where available, HLA class I and class II types were obtained from metadata supplied by the sample provider rather than from assay-based typing. On the study overall, not on this receptor specifically: The quantity of clinical and demographic metadata differed by source and by participant and was supplied without curation.

TCRbeta CDR3 regions were amplified from genomic DNA by means of the immunoSEQ Assay, a bias-controlled multiplex PCR. Processing in the source paper ran as follows. Within the assay, amplification of reference gene primers was used to estimate how many nucleated cells each sample contained. To quantify the absolute abundance of each unique TCRbeta CDR3 rearrangement, sequence reads were collapsed and filtered. For each sample, productive Simpson clonality was calculated as the square root of Simpson's diversity index across productive rearrangements. Imported from immuneACCESS, the table was reduced by TCRdb to in-frame sequences with V and J called. These copies leave out some clones; in studies compared against another copy, an unresolved V gene accounts for under half, and the cause of the remainder is not known. Clone size and V and J calls were adopted from that table, with D and trimming inferred from the DNA. For this sample the table gives over 250,000 clones, of which roughly 85% were detected only once. The leading ten clones occupy roughly 15% of the sample.

Input material: peripheral blood. The sequence joins TRBV3-1 (or the pseudogene TRBV3-2) to TRBJ1-5, with TRBD1 as a weak D call on 6 bases. This TCR came from a human donor in a cohort sampled during active COVID-19. CDR3 sequence: CASSQAGQLNQPQHF. The DNA sequence reads TGTGCCAGCAGCCAAGCTGGACAGCTCAATCAGCCCCAGCATTTT.